The next 26 T cell receptor beta chains were all read from a single sample in a study of PD-L1 blockade in urothelial cancer. The table came from immunoSEQ multiplex PCR; TCRdb's copy has only in-frame clones and leaves some out. The sample lists roughly 100,000 clones, about 85% occurring once. The sample was PBMCs, taken around atezolizumab (anti-PD-L1) treatment. These receptors were collected from a man aged 50-60 years with urothelial cancer.

V and J are TRBV6-6 and TRBJ2-1; possibly TRBD2 for D (5 bases). V was trimmed by 5 bases and J by 6 bases, leaving 20 bases between them. This CDR3 has 16 amino acids. Looked up from germline, CDR1 is MNHNY and CDR2 is SVGAGI (reference sequence). CDR3 loop: CASSRRTVLGANEQFF. The CDR3, as DNA: TGTGCCAGCAGTCGGCGGACTGTTTTGGGTGCCAATGAGCAGTTCTTC.

This clone was picked up a small number of times. J is TRBJ1-2 and V is TRBV4-2; 7 positions match TRBD1. Germline loops: CDR1 LGHNA, CDR2 YNFKEQ. The CDR3 runs to 14 residues. Unmatched junction bases numbered 3, after V lost 3 bases and J lost 2 bases. CDR3 nucleotides: TGTGCCAGCAGCCATGGGACAGAAAACTATGGCTACACCTTC. Translated: CASSHGTENYGYTF.

V is TRBV19 and J is TRBJ1-4; 7 bases are shared with TRBD1. Per the germline V gene, CDR1 is LNHDA and CDR2 is SQIVND (reference sequence). The trim removed 3 bases at V and 2 bases at J, leaving 6 bases unmatched. CDR3 size: 16 residues. The CDR3, as DNA: TGTGCCAGTAGTATTGGCGGGACAGCTACTAATGAAAAACTGTTTTTT. Translation gives CASSIGGTATNEKLFF.

CDR3 bases: TGCGCCAGCAGCCAAGATTGGGCGGGGCTCCGGGAGCAGTACTTC. It is translated as CASSQDWAGLREQYF. The chain has TRBV4-1 and TRBJ2-7; D might be TRBD2 (6 bases). Trimming cost V 0 bases and J 7 bases, with 16 bases left between them. The CDR3 consists of 15 residues. The germline CDR1 and CDR2 sequences are MGHRA and YSYEKL.

This clone occurred once. The V gene is TRBV28, the J gene TRBJ1-5; 7 bases agree with TRBD1. After removal of 2 bases from V and 2 bases from J, the junction contained 9 bases not matched to a gene. Germline CDR1 and CDR2: MDHEN and SYDVKM. The CDR3 is 17 amino acids. CDR3 sequence: CASSLAILGGGNQPQHF. CDR3 DNA: TGTGCCAGCAGTTTAGCCATTTTAGGGGGCGGCAATCAGCCCCAGCATTTT.

V usage is TRBV28 and J usage is TRBJ2-1; 14 positions match TRBD2. Germline values: CDR1 MDHEN, CDR2 SYDVKM. The ends lost 6 bases at V and 5 bases at J; junction bases unmatched: 18. This CDR3 is built from 20 residues. The CDR3 DNA follows: TGTGCCAGCAGCTCACTACGTCTCGGACTAGCGGGAGGCCTCCACAATGAGCAGTTCTTC. It is translated as CASSSLRLGLAGGLHNEQFF. Based on the CDR3 plus reference TRBV28 and TRBJ2-1, the full variable domain is DVKVTQSSRYLVKRTGEKVFLECVQDMDHENMFWYRQDPGLGLRLIYFSYDVKMKEKGDIPEGYSVSREKKERFSLILESASTNQTSMYLCASSSLRLGLAGGLHNEQFFGPGTRLTVL.

The CDR3 region is CASSADGLRANYGYTF. CDR3 sequence (DNA): TGCGCCAGCAGCGCGGACGGACTGCGAGCTAACTATGGCTACACCTTC. The J gene is TRBJ1-2, the V gene TRBV5-1, with D uncertain. Germline loops: CDR1 SGHRS, CDR2 YFSETQ. CDR3 length: 16 residues. The V and J ends lost 4 bases and 0 bases respectively, with 16 bases between them.

The chain recombines TRBV5-4 with TRBJ2-5; tentative D call: TRBD2 (5 bases). This CDR3 comprises 16 residues. Trimming removed 6 bases at V and 1 base at J, with 19 bases between. Germline values: CDR1 SGHNT, CDR2 YYREEE (reference sequence). The CDR3 spells CASNRGPSYSQETQYF. The CDR3 DNA is TGTGCCAGCAACCGGGGTCCTAGCTACTCCCAAGAGACCCAGTACTTC.

The rearrangement joins TRBV7-8 to TRBJ2-1; 7 bases match TRBD2. Germline CDR1 SGHVS, CDR2 FQNEAQ. CDR3 length: 17 amino acids. V lost 2 bases, J lost 5 bases, and 12 bases stayed unmatched. The CDR3 spells CASSLWPRRETNNEQFF. The CDR3, as DNA: TGTGCCAGCAGCTTATGGCCTCGGCGGGAGACTAACAATGAGCAGTTCTTC.

This chain uses TRBV4-1 with TRBJ1-1, with 9 bases matching TRBD1. The germline CDR1 and CDR2 sequences are MGHRA and YSYEKL. Losses at the gene ends were 4 bases for V and 0 bases for J; bases not matched to a gene: 3. The CDR3 is made up of 15 amino acids. The CDR3 sequence is CASSRTGVMNTEAFF. CDR3 nucleotides: TGCGCCAGCAGCCGGACAGGGGTCATGAACACTGAAGCTTTCTTT.

The rearrangement uses TRBV5-1 and TRBJ2-1, with D tentatively TRBD1 (5 bases). CDR3 length: 13 amino acids. CDR1 and CDR2 from the germline V gene are SGHRS and YFSETQ. Trimming took off 4 bases at V and 15 bases at J, with 20 bases between the two ends. The CDR3 DNA sequence: TGCGCCAGCAGCCTGGACGTGGGGCGATGGCTGTTCTTC. Protein: CASSLDVGRWLFF.

The V gene is TRBV27, the J gene TRBJ1-1; the D is unclear. The V gene lost 5 bases and the J gene lost 5 bases, with 15 bases spanning the gap. This CDR3 region has 14 residues. Germline V lookup: CDR1 MNHEY, CDR2 SMNVEV (reference sequence). CDR3 nucleotides: TGTGCCAGCAGTCCTCCCGGGGATGGGACTGAAGCTTTCTTT. It yields the protein CASSPPGDGTEAFF.

The J gene is TRBJ1-2, the V gene TRBV9; D not resolved. Germline V CDR1 and CDR2: SGDLS, YYNGEE. The CDR3 spans 15 residues. The ends were cut back, 4 bases at V and 4 bases at J, with 17 bases in the middle. The CDR3 sequence is CASSPPPPSGYGYTF. CDR3 coding DNA: TGTGCCAGCAGCCCCCCCCCGCCCAGCGGCTATGGCTACACCTTC.

This clone was seen once. This chain joins TRBV4-2 and TRBJ1-5, with D maybe TRBD1 (5 bases). Germline-derived CDR1 and CDR2 are LGHNA and YNFKEQ. The V end lost 1 base, the J end lost 7 bases, and 11 bases lay between the germline ends. This CDR3 spans 14 amino acids. CDR3 bases: TGTGCCAGCAGCCAAGCCGGGGGTGAACAGCCCCAGCATTTT. Encoded protein: CASSQAGGEQPQHF.

The chain links TRBV4-1 to TRBJ1-2; D might be TRBD1 (5 bases). The CDR3 runs to 16 residues. Germline V gene sequence: CDR1 MGHRA, CDR2 YSYEKL. V lost 0 bases and J 2 bases, leaving 13 bases between the germline ends. The DNA of the CDR3 is TGCGCCAGCAGCCAAGAATCCAGTTACAGGAACTATGGCTACACCTTC. This sequence encodes CASSQESSYRNYGYTF.

The rearrangement joins TRBV7-2 to TRBJ2-5; 11 bases are a match to TRBD2. From germline, CDR1 is SGHTA and CDR2 FQGNSA. The CDR3 runs 15 residues. Trimming at V came to 1 base and at J to 4 bases, leaving 2 bases not matched to a gene. The CDR3 spells CASSLETSGTETQYF. DNA for the CDR3: TGTGCCAGCAGCTTAGAGACTAGCGGGACAGAGACCCAGTACTTC.

J is TRBJ1-2 and V is TRBV5-1; tentatively, D is TRBD1 (6 bases). In germline, CDR1 is SGHRS, CDR2 YFSETQ. V lost 0 bases and J lost 2, with 11 bases in between. The CDR3 is 15 residues long. The CDR3 loop is CASSLAGATNYGYTF. The DNA for the CDR3 is TGCGCCAGCAGCTTGGCAGGGGCCACGAACTATGGCTACACCTTC.

The chain combines TRBV12-2 with TRBJ1-3; TRBD1, the table's D call, lacks a check against the DNA. TRBV12-2 represents a pseudogene. The CDR3 has 16 residues. The CDR3, as DNA: TGTGCAAGTCGCGTAGGACAGCCCTTATCTGGAAACACCATATATTTT. Protein product: CASRVGQPLSGNTIYF.

The V and J genes are TRBV11-2 and TRBJ1-5; D gene ambiguous. This CDR3 has 14 residues. The V gene lost 1 base and the J gene lost 7 bases, with 11 bases spanning the gap. Germline loops: CDR1 SGHAT, CDR2 FQNNGV. The CDR3 here is CASSLADPRQPQHF. The CDR3 DNA reads TGTGCCAGCAGCTTAGCCGACCCGAGGCAGCCCCAGCATTTT.

The chain links TRBV2 to TRBJ2-1, with 11 nucleotides matching TRBD1. The CDR3 contains 15 residues. The trim removed 4 bases at V and 8 bases at J, leaving 7 bases unmatched. Germline V lookup: CDR1 SNHLY, CDR2 FYNNEI. CDR3 nucleotides: TGTGCCAGCAGTGGAGGACAGGGGGCTGTCTATGAGCAGTTCTTC. The encoded protein is CASSGGQGAVYEQFF.

This clone was observed a few times. V gene TRBV9 combines with J gene TRBJ2-1; 13 bases agree with TRBD2. Germline V gene sequence: CDR1 SGDLS, CDR2 YYNGEE. This CDR3 has 15 amino acids. With V trimmed by 3 bases and J by 7 bases, 4 bases remained unmatched. CDR3 sequence reads: CASSATSGRANEQFF. CDR3 sequence (DNA): TGTGCCAGCAGCGCAACTAGCGGGAGGGCTAATGAGCAGTTCTTC.

CDR3: CASSSGKLETQYF. In nucleotides, the CDR3 is TGTGCCAGCAGCTCAGGGAAATTGGAGACCCAGTACTTC. V usage is TRBV7-9 and J usage is TRBJ2-5; D may be TRBD1 (5 bases). Germline CDR1 reads SEHNR; CDR2 reads FQNEAQ (reference sequence). The CDR3 contains 13 residues. The germline V and J ends were trimmed by 4 bases and 5 bases, with 11 bases remaining between them.

The V call is TRBV10-2, the J call TRBJ2-7; D possibly corresponds to TRBD2 (6 bases). V shed 0 bases and J shed 6 bases, with 12 bases lying between them. Germline assignment: CDR1 WSHSY and CDR2 SAAADI. The CDR3 is 14 residues long. The CDR3 loop reads CASSESGTGGEQYF. The DNA for the CDR3 is TGCGCCAGCAGTGAGTCTGGGACTGGCGGCGAGCAGTACTTC.

The CDR3 region is CASSYRDIREKLFF. The CDR3 region has the DNA TGTGCCAGCAGCTACAGGGATATAAGAGAAAAACTGTTTTTT. The chain links TRBV27 to TRBJ1-4, with a tentative D call TRBD1 (6 bases). The CDR3 covers 14 residues. Germline values: CDR1 MNHEY, CDR2 SMNVEV (reference sequence). Trimming removed 6 bases at V and 8 bases at J, with 16 bases between.

The chain combines TRBV6-1 with TRBJ1-1; TRBD1 aligns across 7 bases. The CDR3 length is 15 residues. CDR1 and CDR2 (germline): MNHNS, SASEGT. J lost 5 bases, V lost 4 bases, and 10 bases had no gene match. DNA for the CDR3: TGTGCCAGCAGTGCGACCTCAGGGGGTGTAACTGAAGCTTTCTTT. Its protein product is CASSATSGGVTEAFF.

The chain combines TRBV7-9 with TRBJ2-7; D is possibly TRBD2 (6 bases). CDR1 and CDR2 from the germline V gene are SEHNR and FQNEAQ (reference sequence). With 4 bases removed from V and 2 bases from J, the gap between germline ends came to 12 bases. The CDR3 loop spans 14 amino acids. The CDR3, as DNA: TGTGCCAGCAGCTCCTGGCGGGAAGCCTACGAGCAGTACTTC. Amino acids: CASSSWREAYEQYF.